This entry concerns a single TCR beta chain. This specimen comes from a study of blood T cell repertoires in COVID-19. Study information: The United States, Italy and Spain were the sources of the acute and convalescent COVID-19 samples. T cells, B-cell-depleted T cells, or PBMCs provided the cDNA or gDNA that served as material.

V was clipped by 10 bases and J by 1 base, with 17 bases between them. The CDR3 is 14 amino acids. The germline V gene encodes CDR1 MDHEN and CDR2 SYDVKM. Under the authors' procedure: From reference gene primer amplification, estimates of nucleated cell counts were derived. The protocol was immunoSEQ multiplex PCR, while the TCRdb copy is restricted to in-frame clones and leaves out a portion. V, J and clone size are taken as reported in that table, and D and trimming were inferred from the DNA itself. The table records over 65,000 clones, about nine tenths of them present only once. Material for sequencing was peripheral blood. The chain couples TRBV28 to TRBJ2-7; possibly TRBD2 for D (6 bases). This clonotype was sampled from a man between 45 and 60 years old with active or convalescent COVID-19. The CDR3 is CATTQLAQSYEQYF. The CDR3 bases are TGTGCCACCACCCAGCTAGCGCAGTCCTACGAGCAGTACTTC.